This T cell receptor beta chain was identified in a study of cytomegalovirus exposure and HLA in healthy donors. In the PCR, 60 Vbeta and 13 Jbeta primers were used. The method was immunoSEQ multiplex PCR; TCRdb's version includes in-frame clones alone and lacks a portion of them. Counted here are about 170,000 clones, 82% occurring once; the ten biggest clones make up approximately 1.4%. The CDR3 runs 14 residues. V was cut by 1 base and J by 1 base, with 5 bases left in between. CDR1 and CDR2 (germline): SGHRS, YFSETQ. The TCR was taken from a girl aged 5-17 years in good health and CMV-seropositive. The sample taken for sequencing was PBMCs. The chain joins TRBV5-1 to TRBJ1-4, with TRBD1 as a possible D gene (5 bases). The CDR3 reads CASSLQGTNEKLFF. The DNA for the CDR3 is TGCGCCAGCAGCTTGCAGGGAACTAATGAAAAACTGTTTTTT.